The 18 T cell receptor beta chains listed next were all sequenced from one sample in a study of blood T cell repertoires in COVID-19. Measured with immunoSEQ multiplex PCR; TCRdb has only the in-frame clones, and not every one. The repertoire has about 210,000 clones, around 80% of them found once; the top ten carry roughly 7%. Sample: peripheral blood. These receptors originate from a woman between 65 and 79 years old with acute or convalescent COVID-19.

This chain joins TRBV11-2 and TRBJ1-2, with TRBD1 as a possible D gene (5 bases). V dropped 5 bases and J dropped 5 bases, with 21 bases sitting between them. In germline, CDR1 is SGHAT, CDR2 FQNNGV. The CDR3 has 16 amino acids. DNA of the CDR3: TGTGCCAGCAGCCAAGGGACTCCACCGGGGGGGTATGGCTACACCTTC. Translation: CASSQGTPPGGYGYTF.

This rearrangement joins TRBV24-1 to TRBJ2-5, with a possible D match to TRBD2 (5 bases). Germline V CDR1 and CDR2: KGHDR, SFDVKD. The CDR3 is made up of 16 amino acids. The V end lost 4 bases, the J end lost 0 bases, and 14 bases lay between the germline ends. CDR3 sequence reads: CATSEGNGLYQETQYF. In DNA form, the CDR3 reads TGTGCCACCAGTGAAGGCAACGGACTTTACCAAGAGACCCAGTACTTC.

This clone was seen a handful of times. The gene calls are TRBV6-1 and TRBJ2-2; 8 bases match TRBD1. This CDR3 is 14 amino acids long. V was pared by 2 bases and J by 4 bases, with 0 bases of the junction left unmatched. Germline V gene lookup returns CDR1 MNHNS and CDR2 SASEGT. The CDR3 loop is CASSEQGATGELFF. CDR3 nucleotide sequence: TGTGCCAGCAGTGAACAGGGGGCCACCGGGGAGCTGTTTTTT.

The rearrangement links TRBV15 to TRBJ1-3; TRBD1 matches at 7 bases. This CDR3 region has 12 residues. V lost 5 bases, J lost 16 bases, and 11 bases stayed unmatched. Germline loops: CDR1 LNHNV, CDR2 YYDKDF (reference sequence). DNA of the CDR3: TGTGCCACCAGCTCAGGGACAGCGGACTGTTATTTT. Translation gives CATSSGTADCYF.

There are a few counts of this clone. The chain combines TRBV9 with TRBJ1-4; D remains unclear. Germline assignment: CDR1 SGDLS and CDR2 YYNGEE. The CDR3 consists of 15 residues. Trimming shortened V by 4 bases and J by 0 bases, and 10 bases separated the two germline ends. The CDR3 DNA follows: TGTGCCAGCAGCCCCAGGACTGCAACTAATGAAAAACTGTTTTTT. Amino acids: CASSPRTATNEKLFF.

This clone has a single count. The chain carries TRBV3-1 (or the pseudogene TRBV3-2) and TRBJ2-2, with D possibly being TRBD1 (6 bases). The length of the CDR3 is 16 residues. V shed 0 bases and J shed 6 bases, with 14 bases lying between them. Germline V CDR1 and CDR2: LGHDT, YNNKEL (reference sequence). The DNA of the CDR3 is TGTGCCAGCAGCCAAGAGCGAGTAGGGGGAGCCGGGGAGCTGTTTTTT. Residues: CASSQERVGGAGELFF.

This rearrangement joins TRBV27 to TRBJ1-6, with unresolved D. The CDR3 length is 15 residues. From germline, CDR1 is MNHEY and CDR2 SMNVEV (reference sequence). V was clipped by 0 bases and J by 9 bases, with 12 bases between them. The CDR3 DNA follows: TGTGCCAGCAGTTTATCCGACACTCAGATTTCACCCCTCCACTTT. It codes for CASSLSDTQISPLHF.

The chain employs TRBV14 and TRBJ2-2; possibly TRBD2 for D (6 bases). From germline, CDR1 is SGHDN and CDR2 FVKESK. With 4 bases removed from V and 0 bases from J, the gap between germline ends came to 6 bases. This CDR3 contains 14 residues. The CDR3 here is CASSRDSNTGELFF. CDR3 sequence (DNA): TGTGCCAGCAGCCGGGACTCGAACACCGGGGAGCTGTTTTTT.

The V gene is TRBV11-2, the J gene TRBJ1-2; TRBD1 matches at 7 bases. The CDR3 has 14 amino acids. V was clipped by 1 base and J by 4 bases; unmatched bases: 3. Germline loops: CDR1 SGHAT, CDR2 FQNNGV. In nucleotides, the CDR3 is TGTGCCAGCAGCTTAGGTCAGGGGGGCTATGGCTACACCTTC. Its protein is CASSLGQGGYGYTF.

Of note for this clone: Germline is not matched at one junction end, which may reflect a read error. The rearrangement links TRBV29-1 to TRBJ2-3; 11 nucleotides match TRBD1. Germline V CDR1 and CDR2: SQVTM, ANQGSEA. The CDR3 sequence is 13 residues long. CDR3 sequence reads: CGVGQGATDTQYF. For the CDR3, the DNA is TGCGGCGTAGGACAGGGGGCTACAGATACGCAGTATTTT.

The gene calls are TRBV4-3 and TRBJ2-3; no clear D gene. The CDR3 runs 14 residues. With 0 bases removed from V and 3 bases from J, the gap between germline ends came to 7 bases. Germline assignment: CDR1 LGHNA and CDR2 YSLEER. The CDR3 reads CASSQDTRTDTQYF. The CDR3 DNA follows: TGCGCCAGCAGCCAAGACACGAGAACAGATACGCAGTATTTT.

As for this clone: Other DNA sequences in the same sample also yield this CDR3. The chain employs TRBV12-3 or TRBV12-4 and TRBJ2-5; the D gene is possibly TRBD2 (5 bases). The ends were cut back, 3 bases at V and 5 bases at J, with 10 bases in the middle. The CDR3 spans 13 residues. The CDR3 DNA is TGTGCCAGCAGTTTCCGGGGTGGTGAGACCCAGTACTTC. Protein: CASSFRGGETQYF.

V gene TRBV6-5 combines with J gene TRBJ2-3; TRBD1 might be the D (5 bases). The CDR3 length is 14 residues. The germline gives CDR1 MNHEY, CDR2 SVGAGI. Trimming shortened V by 6 bases and J by 4 bases, and 14 bases separated the two germline ends. As DNA, the CDR3 is TGTGCCAGCAGCCTAACAGGACGGTCAGATACGCAGTATTTT. Its translation: CASSLTGRSDTQYF.

The rearrangement links TRBV19 to TRBJ2-6, with TRBD1 matching 7 bases. V lost 4 bases to trimming and J lost 0 bases; unmatched junction nucleotides: 15. The CDR3 loop spans 20 amino acids. Germline loops: CDR1 LNHDA, CDR2 SQIVND (reference sequence). CDR3 sequence: CASSTLGRDRATSGANVLTF. The CDR3 DNA sequence: TGTGCCAGTAGTACATTGGGCCGGGACAGAGCTACCTCTGGGGCCAACGTCCTGACTTTC.

The V call is TRBV9, the J call TRBJ2-3; 8 bases fit TRBD1. The CDR3 length is 16 residues. CDR1 SGDLS and CDR2 YYNGEE come from the germline V gene. The junction had 7 bases not matched to a gene; V was cut back by 3 bases and J by 1 base. Here the CDR3 DNA reads TGTGCCAGCAGCGGGAGACCGGGACAGGGCACAGATACGCAGTATTTT. It yields the protein CASSGRPGQGTDTQYF.

The chain has TRBV6-5 and TRBJ1-6; a weak D match, TRBD1 (6 bases). V dropped 8 bases and J dropped 8 bases, with 16 bases sitting between them. Germline CDR1 and CDR2: MNHEY and SVGAGI. The CDR3 spans 14 residues. The CDR3 reads CASGRGGQDSPLHF. CDR3 DNA: TGTGCCAGCGGGAGGGGGGGGCAGGATTCACCCCTCCACTTT.

This rearrangement joins TRBV29-1 to TRBJ2-5; D is undetermined. V lost 4 bases, J lost 5 bases, and 8 bases lay in between. Germline values: CDR1 SQVTM, CDR2 ANQGSEA. This CDR3 region has 11 residues. The DNA of the CDR3 is TGCAGCGTTGTTTTTGGCGAGACCCAGTACTTC. Translation: CSVVFGETQYF.

This clone was counted at least ten times. The CDR3 spells CASRPGLATDEQYF. CDR3 nucleotide sequence: TGCGCCAGCAGACCGGGACTAGCTACCGACGAGCAGTACTTC. The chain couples TRBV5-1 to TRBJ2-7; 9 bases align to TRBD2. CDR1 and CDR2 (germline): SGHRS, YFSETQ. The CDR3 runs to 14 residues. The junction had 8 bases not matched to a gene; V was cut back by 5 bases and J by 5 bases.